The present entry profiles one T cell receptor (beta chain) with its context. Its antigen is undetermined. At one end the junction does not follow the germline gene, possibly because of a read error. Stated time point: recipient sample about 28 days before transplant, after cytoreduction. CDR1 and CDR2 (germline): MDHEN, SYDVKM. The CDR3 runs to 11 residues. This entry comes from a study of T cell clonotyping in hematopoietic cell transplantation. Study-wide background: Recipient samples before transplant were obtained post-cytoreduction.

Sequencing used immunoSEQ multiplex PCR; TCRdb keeps in-frame clones, though not all of them. The table has approximately 30,000 clones, about four fifths seen once; the top ten hold approximately 1.8%. Study-wide findings and caveats: Recipient TCR diversity dropped after transplant; expanded clonotypes rose from day 30 to 180. Few recipient clonotypes overlapped donors; over 95% were de novo at given depth.

Sequencing used peripheral blood mononuclear cells, obtained before stem cell transplant. This TCR was recovered from a man aged 40-55 years with acute myeloid leukemia. Some clones in this sample may be carry-over from other donors' samples. The chain couples TRBV28 to TRBJ1-2; possible D gene TRBD1, 5 bases. CDR3 residues: CASSLDSLSFF. CDR3 DNA sequence: TGTGCCAGCAGCCTCGACAGCCTCTCTTTCTTC.